This T cell receptor beta chain was documented in a study of T cells after yellow fever vaccination. Study at large: Some fractions had low cell numbers, and these were prepared with SMART-Seq v4 Ultra Low Input.

This clonotype has at least ten counts. What it recognizes is unknown. V lost 6 bases and J 4 bases, leaving 13 bases between the germline ends. The CDR3 length is 13 residues. Per the germline V gene, CDR1 is SGHDT and CDR2 is YYEEEE. By 5'RACE template switching, TCR cDNA was produced, with a universal primer site and UMIs added in the process. TCRdb processed the 5' RACE reads anew with MiXCR; each CDR3 protein has one entry. The table shows 150,000 to 200,000 distinct CDR3 sequences, with 11% occurring only once. Study-wide findings and caveats: Post-booster samples contained most primary-vaccination clones (approximately 96% CD4, roughly 88% CD8). CD4 and CD8 compartments shared a small share of clonotypes, likely from convergent recombination.

Sequenced material: CD8+ T cells sorted from PBMCs, taken 15 days after the yellow fever booster vaccination. The sequence came from a man aged 18 to 35 who received the YFV17D yellow fever vaccine. V gene TRBV5-6 combines with J gene TRBJ2-5; D unclear. The CDR3 sequence is CASTSEARETQYF. The CDR3, as DNA: TGTGCCAGCACCTCCGAGGCTCGAGAGACCCAGTACTTC.